The entry below gives a single T cell receptor (beta chain) sequence along with its context. Its antigen is not identified. The data stem from a study of identical twins. The study, taken as a whole, reports: Cord blood's abundant beta clonotypes had fewer insertions, unlike memory repertoires.

Unique molecular identifiers were present on cDNA, and template switching added a universal primer site. TCRdb used MiXCR to reprocess the 5' RACE reads, holding one entry per CDR3 protein. The data hold around 340,000 distinct CDR3 sequences, with 12% observed a single time. V was trimmed by 3 bases and J by 0 bases, leaving 24 bases between them. This CDR3 region has 20 residues. Per the germline V gene, CDR1 is LNHDA and CDR2 is SQIVND (reference sequence). Separately, the same data were catalogued under a study of yellow fever vaccine responses in identical twins.

The V call is TRBV19, the J call TRBJ2-1; D is possibly TRBD2 (6 bases). Material for sequencing was CD8+ T cells sorted from blood. The sequence was obtained from a woman aged 18-30 years in good health. As DNA, the CDR3 is TGTGCCAGTAGTATCGCCCGGGGAGGTGGGTGGAGCAGCTCCTACAATGAGCAGTTCTTC. Residues: CASSIARGGGWSSSYNEQFF.